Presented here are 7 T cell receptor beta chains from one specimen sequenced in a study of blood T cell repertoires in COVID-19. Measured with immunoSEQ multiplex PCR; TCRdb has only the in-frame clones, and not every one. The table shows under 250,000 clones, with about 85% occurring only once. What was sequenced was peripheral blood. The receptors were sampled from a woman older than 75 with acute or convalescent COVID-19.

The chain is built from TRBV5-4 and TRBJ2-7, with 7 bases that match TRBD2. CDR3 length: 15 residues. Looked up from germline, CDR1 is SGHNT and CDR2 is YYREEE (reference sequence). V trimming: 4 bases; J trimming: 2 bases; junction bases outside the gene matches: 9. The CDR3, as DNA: TGTGCCAGCAGCCCTCCTAGCGGCTCAACCTACGAGCAGTACTTC. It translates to CASSPPSGSTYEQYF. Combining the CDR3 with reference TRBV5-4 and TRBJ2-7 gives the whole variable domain ETGVTQSPTHLIKTRGQQVTLRCSSQSGHNTVSWYQQALGQGPQFIFQYYREEENGRGNFPPRFSGLQFPNYSSELNVNALELDDSALYLCASSPPSGSTYEQYFGPGTRLTVT.

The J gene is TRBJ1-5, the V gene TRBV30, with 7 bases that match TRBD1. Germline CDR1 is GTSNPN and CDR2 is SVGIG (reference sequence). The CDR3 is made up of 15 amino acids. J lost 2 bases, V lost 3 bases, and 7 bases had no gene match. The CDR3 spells CAWRETGNGNQPQHF. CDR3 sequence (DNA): TGTGCCTGGAGGGAGACAGGGAACGGCAATCAGCCCCAGCATTTT.

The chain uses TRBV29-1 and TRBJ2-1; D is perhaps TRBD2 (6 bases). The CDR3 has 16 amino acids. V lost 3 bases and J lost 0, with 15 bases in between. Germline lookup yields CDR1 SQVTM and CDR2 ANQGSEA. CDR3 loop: CSVESVAASSYNEQFF. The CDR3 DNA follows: TGCAGCGTTGAGTCGGTAGCGGCTAGCTCCTACAATGAGCAGTTCTTC.

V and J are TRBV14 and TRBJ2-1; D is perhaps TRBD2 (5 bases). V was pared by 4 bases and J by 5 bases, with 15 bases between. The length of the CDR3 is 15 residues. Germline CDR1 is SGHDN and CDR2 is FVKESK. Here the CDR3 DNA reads TGTGCCAGCAGCCCCCTCCGGAGGCAGAACAATGAGCAGTTCTTC. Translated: CASSPLRRQNNEQFF.

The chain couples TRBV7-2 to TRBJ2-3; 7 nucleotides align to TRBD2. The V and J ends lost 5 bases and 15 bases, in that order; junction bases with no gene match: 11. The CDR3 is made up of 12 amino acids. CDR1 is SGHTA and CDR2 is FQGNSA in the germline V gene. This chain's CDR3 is CASSLLAGVLYF. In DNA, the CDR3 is TGTGCCAGCAGCCTACTGGCGGGGGTGTTATATTTT.

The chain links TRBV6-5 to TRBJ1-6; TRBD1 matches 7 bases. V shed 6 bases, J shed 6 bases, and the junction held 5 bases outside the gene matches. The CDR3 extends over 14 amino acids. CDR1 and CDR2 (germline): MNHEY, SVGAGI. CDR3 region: CASSADRVNSPLHF. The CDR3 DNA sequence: TGTGCCAGCAGCGCCGACAGGGTTAATTCACCCCTCCACTTT.

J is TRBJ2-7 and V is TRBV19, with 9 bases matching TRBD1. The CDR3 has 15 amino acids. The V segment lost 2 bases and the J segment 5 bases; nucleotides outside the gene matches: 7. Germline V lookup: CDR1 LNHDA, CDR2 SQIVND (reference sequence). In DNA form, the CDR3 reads TGTGCCAGTAGTATAATGTCGGGACAGGGAGACGAGCAGTACTTC. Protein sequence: CASSIMSGQGDEQYF.